These 12 T cell receptor beta chains were all obtained from the same sample, sequenced in a study of cytomegalovirus exposure and HLA in healthy donors. A multiplex PCR was run with 60 Vbeta primers and 13 Jbeta primers. The assay was immunoSEQ multiplex PCR, and TCRdb's table has in-frame clones only and misses some. This sample carries around 180,000 clones, about 88% of them seen once, and the ten largest clones take 0.2% to 0.3%. The sequencing sample was made of PBMCs. These receptors all stem from a girl less than two years old in good health and CMV-seronegative.

The CDR3 sequence is CASSLLDRGYGYTF. The CDR3 DNA sequence: TGTGCCAGCAGCTTACTGGACAGGGGCTATGGCTACACCTTC. The gene calls are TRBV7-2 and TRBJ1-2, with 9 nucleotides matching TRBD1. V was clipped by 2 bases and J by 4 bases; unmatched bases: 2. This CDR3 is 14 amino acids long. Germline V gene data show CDR1 as SGHTA and CDR2 as FQGNSA. Full variable domain (remainder filled in from reference TRBV7-2 and TRBJ1-2): GAGVSQSPSNKVTEKGKDVELRCDPISGHTALYWYRQSLGQGLEFLIYFQGNSAPDKSGLPSDRFSAERTGGSVSTLTIQRTQQEDSAVYLCASSLLDRGYGYTFGSGTRLTVV.

This chain links TRBV5-1 with TRBJ1-1; 9 bases are a match to TRBD1. Trimming at V came to 0 bases and at J to 1 base, leaving 4 bases not matched to a gene. Germline CDR1 reads SGHRS; CDR2 reads YFSETQ. This CDR3 has 16 residues. The CDR3 sequence: CASSLADRGKNTEAFF. As DNA, the CDR3 is TGCGCCAGCAGCTTGGCGGACAGGGGTAAGAACACTGAAGCTTTCTTT.

The chain combines TRBV4-1 with TRBJ2-1, with 9 nucleotides matching TRBD1. The J segment lost 10 bases and the V segment lost 4 bases, leaving 17 bases of the junction unmatched. Germline assignment: CDR1 MGHRA and CDR2 YSYEKL. The CDR3 runs to 17 residues. CDR3 loop: CASSLITGTGSSKEQFF. In DNA form, the CDR3 reads TGCGCCAGCAGCCTTATAACCGGGACAGGGTCGTCTAAGGAGCAGTTCTTC.

The gene calls are TRBV27 and TRBJ2-7, with 8 bases aligning to TRBD1. The germline CDR1 and CDR2 sequences are MNHEY and SMNVEV (reference sequence). The CDR3 is made up of 13 amino acids. The junction had 4 bases not matched to a gene; V was cut back by 5 bases and J by 4 bases. In DNA form, the CDR3 reads TGTGCCAGCAGTACCCGGACAGGGTACGAGCAGTACTTC. This codes for CASSTRTGYEQYF.

This clone was found a few times. This rearrangement joins TRBV19 to TRBJ1-1; possibly TRBD1 for D (5 bases). V lost 5 bases and J lost 7, with 17 bases in between. This CDR3 contains 14 residues. Germline lookup yields CDR1 LNHDA and CDR2 SQIVND (reference sequence). In nucleotides, the CDR3 is TGTGCCAGTAGTCTTAATCTCTTAACAGGTGAAGCTTTCTTT. Its translation is CASSLNLLTGEAFF.

The J gene is TRBJ1-1, the V gene TRBV5-1; 9 bases align to TRBD1. Trimming removed 4 bases from V and 2 bases from J; junction bases left unmatched: 6. The CDR3 runs 15 residues. The germline CDR1 and CDR2 sequences are SGHRS and YFSETQ. As DNA, the CDR3 is TGCGCCAGCAGCACCTGGACAGGGGCCAACACTGAAGCTTTCTTT. This codes for CASSTWTGANTEAFF.

V usage is TRBV5-4 and J usage is TRBJ2-1; the D is unclear. The V gene's germline CDR1 is SGHNT and CDR2 YYREEE (reference sequence). The V end was cut by 1 base, the J end by 5 bases, with 10 bases between. The CDR3 runs 14 residues. The DNA of the CDR3 is TGTGCCAGCAGCTTGTCTGACAACCACAATGAGCAGTTCTTC. This translates into CASSLSDNHNEQFF.

The rearrangement uses TRBV5-1 and TRBJ2-1, with TRBD2 matching over 7 bases. V shed 0 bases, J shed 8 bases, and the junction held 5 bases outside the gene matches. The CDR3 has 14 amino acids. Germline assignment: CDR1 SGHRS and CDR2 YFSETQ. The CDR3 reads CASSLVERGYEQFF. The CDR3 DNA follows: TGCGCCAGCAGCTTGGTAGAGCGGGGTTATGAGCAGTTCTTC. The variable domain in full, completed from reference TRBV5-1 and TRBJ2-1, reads KAGVTQTPRYLIKTRGQQVTLSCSPISGHRSVSWYQQTPGQGLQFLFEYFSETQRNKGNFPGRFSGRQFSNSRSEMNVSTLELGDSALYLCASSLVERGYEQFFGPGTRLTVL.

This clone was recorded a few times. Written as DNA, the CDR3 is TGTGCCAGCAGCCGACAGCGCCTCTCTGGAAACACCATATATTTT. It yields the protein CASSRQRLSGNTIYF. The chain uses TRBV7-9 and TRBJ1-3; D perhaps matches TRBD1 (5 bases). Trimming stripped 5 bases from V and 0 bases from J, with 11 bases between. The CDR3 totals 15 residues. Germline loops: CDR1 SEHNR, CDR2 FQNEAQ (reference sequence).

CDR3 sequence reads: CASSHLGQGASYEQYF. CDR3 in DNA: TGCGCCAGCAGTCACCTCGGACAGGGGGCTTCCTACGAGCAGTACTTC. This chain connects TRBV4-1 to TRBJ2-5, with 11 positions matching TRBD1. The DNA end favors TRBJ2-7, so the J call may be wrong. Germline loops: CDR1 MGHRA, CDR2 YSYEKL. CDR3 length: 16 amino acids.

The chain uses TRBV7-2 and TRBJ1-2; 7 nucleotides line up with TRBD1. Trimming at V came to 5 bases and at J to 5 bases, leaving 8 bases not matched to a gene. In germline, CDR1 is SGHTA, CDR2 FQGNSA. This CDR3 has 14 residues. CDR3 in DNA: TGTGCCAGCAGCCACCGGGGGGGACAGTATGGCTACACCTTC. This gives the protein CASSHRGGQYGYTF.

The rearrangement uses TRBV5-1 and TRBJ2-3; D unclear. This CDR3 contains 16 residues. Germline assignment: CDR1 SGHRS and CDR2 YFSETQ. Trimming removed 0 bases from V and 2 bases from J, with 13 bases in between. The CDR3 nucleotides are TGCGCCAGCAGCTTGGCCGTACCGACTCTCACAGATACGCAGTATTTT. Its protein product is CASSLAVPTLTDTQYF.